This T cell receptor beta chain was profiled in a study of T-cell memory formation after mild COVID-19. This clonotype came up a few times. What it recognizes is unknown. Sample barcodes and UMIs were carried by the TCR alpha and TCR beta cDNA libraries that 5'RACE generated with constant-segment primers. TCRdb ran MiXCR on the 5' RACE reads and lists one entry per CDR3 protein. The table records approximately 570,000 distinct CDR3 sequences, approximately 19% of them present only once. Regarding the study as a whole: There were some responding clones in pre-infection memory, which suggested that cross-reactive memory had joined.

The receptor was derived from an adult woman who had mild COVID-19 (a few samples of this study predate the infection). Cell type and time point are not known. Sequencing was performed on PBMCs or a T cell subset sorted from them (not recorded which).

The CDR3 here is CASSQGQGVGDTQYF. CDR3 bases: TGCGCCAGCAGCCAGGGACAGGGGGTTGGAGATACGCAGTATTTT. This chain joins TRBV5-1 and TRBJ2-3, with TRBD1 identical over 11 bases. V lost 4 bases, J lost 5 bases, and 6 bases stayed unmatched. This CDR3 region has 15 residues. The germline V gene encodes CDR1 SGHRS and CDR2 YFSETQ.